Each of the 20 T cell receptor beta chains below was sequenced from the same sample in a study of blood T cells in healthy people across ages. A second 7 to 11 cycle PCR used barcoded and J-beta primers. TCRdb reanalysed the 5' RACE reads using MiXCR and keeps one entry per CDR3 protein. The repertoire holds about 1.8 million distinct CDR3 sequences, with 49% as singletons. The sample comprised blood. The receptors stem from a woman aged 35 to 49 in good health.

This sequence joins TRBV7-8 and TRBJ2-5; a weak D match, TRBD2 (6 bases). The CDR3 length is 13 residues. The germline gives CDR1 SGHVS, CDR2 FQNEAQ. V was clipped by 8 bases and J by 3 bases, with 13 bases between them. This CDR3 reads CASEQLAEETQYF. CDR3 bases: TGTGCCAGCGAACAATTAGCGGAAGAGACCCAGTACTTC.

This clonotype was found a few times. The DNA for the CDR3 is TGTGCCAGCAGCGGGAAACCGCGGACTAGCGGGAGAGGAAGCTCCTACGAGCAGTACTTC. The encoded protein is CASSGKPRTSGRGSSYEQYF. V gene TRBV9 combines with J gene TRBJ2-7, with 13 bases aligning to TRBD2. Germline CDR1 SGDLS, CDR2 YYNGEE. CDR3 length: 20 amino acids. Trimming at V came to 3 bases and at J to 0 bases, leaving 15 bases not matched to a gene.

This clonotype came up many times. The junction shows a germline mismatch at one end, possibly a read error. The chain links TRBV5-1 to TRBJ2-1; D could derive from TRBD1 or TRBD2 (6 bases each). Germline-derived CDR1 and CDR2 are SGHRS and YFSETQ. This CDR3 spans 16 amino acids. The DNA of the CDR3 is TGTGCTAGCAGCTTGGGGGGCCGTAGCTCCTACAATGAGCAGTTCTTC. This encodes CASSLGGRSSYNEQFF.

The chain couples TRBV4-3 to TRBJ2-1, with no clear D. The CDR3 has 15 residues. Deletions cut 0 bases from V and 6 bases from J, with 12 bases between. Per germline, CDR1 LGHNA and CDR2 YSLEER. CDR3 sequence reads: CASSQDWVPSNEQFF. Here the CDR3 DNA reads TGCGCCAGCAGCCAAGACTGGGTACCCTCCAATGAGCAGTTCTTC.

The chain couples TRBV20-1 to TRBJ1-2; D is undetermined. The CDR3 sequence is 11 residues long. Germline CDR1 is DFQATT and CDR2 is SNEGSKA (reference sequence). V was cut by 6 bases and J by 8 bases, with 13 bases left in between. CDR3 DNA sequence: TGCAGTGCCGTAAGGTGGAGCGGCTACACCTTC. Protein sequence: CSAVRWSGYTF.

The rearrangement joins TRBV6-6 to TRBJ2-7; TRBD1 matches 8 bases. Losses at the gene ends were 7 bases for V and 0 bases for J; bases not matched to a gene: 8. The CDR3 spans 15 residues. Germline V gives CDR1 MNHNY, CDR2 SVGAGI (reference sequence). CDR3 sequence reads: CASTTTGATSYEQYF. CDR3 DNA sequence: TGTGCCAGCACTACGACAGGGGCTACCTCCTACGAGCAGTACTTC.

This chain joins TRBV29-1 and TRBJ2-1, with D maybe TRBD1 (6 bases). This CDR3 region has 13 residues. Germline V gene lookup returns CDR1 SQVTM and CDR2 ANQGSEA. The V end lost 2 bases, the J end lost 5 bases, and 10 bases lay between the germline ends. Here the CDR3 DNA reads TGCAGCGTTGAAAGGGGGTGGAACAATGAGCAGTTCTTC. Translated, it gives CSVERGWNNEQFF.

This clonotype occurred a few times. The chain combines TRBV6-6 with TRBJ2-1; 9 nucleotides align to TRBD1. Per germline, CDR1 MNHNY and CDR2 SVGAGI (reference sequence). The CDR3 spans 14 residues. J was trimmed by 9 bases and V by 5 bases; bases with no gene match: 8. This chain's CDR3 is CASSDTGGAGEQFF. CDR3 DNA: TGTGCCAGCAGTGACACAGGGGGCGCGGGTGAGCAGTTCTTC.

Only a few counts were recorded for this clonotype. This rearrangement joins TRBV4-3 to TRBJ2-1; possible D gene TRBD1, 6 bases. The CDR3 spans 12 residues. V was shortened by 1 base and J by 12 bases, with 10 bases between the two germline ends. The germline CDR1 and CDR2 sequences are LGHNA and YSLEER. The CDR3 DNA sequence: TGCGCCAGCAGCCAAGGAACAGGGATGCAGTTCTTC. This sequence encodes CASSQGTGMQFF.

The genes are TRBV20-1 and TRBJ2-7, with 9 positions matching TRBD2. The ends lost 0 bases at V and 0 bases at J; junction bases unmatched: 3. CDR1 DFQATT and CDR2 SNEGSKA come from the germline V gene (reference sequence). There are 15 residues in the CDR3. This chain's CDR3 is CSARELAGSSYEQYF. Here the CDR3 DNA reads TGCAGTGCTAGAGAACTAGCGGGTAGCTCCTACGAGCAGTACTTC.

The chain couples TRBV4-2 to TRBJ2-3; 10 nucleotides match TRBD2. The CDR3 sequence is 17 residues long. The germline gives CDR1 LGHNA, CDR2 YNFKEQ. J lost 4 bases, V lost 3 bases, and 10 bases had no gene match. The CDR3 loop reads CASSQSQRGGQADTQYF. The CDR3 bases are TGTGCCAGCAGCCAGTCTCAGCGGGGGGGCCAGGCAGATACGCAGTATTTT.

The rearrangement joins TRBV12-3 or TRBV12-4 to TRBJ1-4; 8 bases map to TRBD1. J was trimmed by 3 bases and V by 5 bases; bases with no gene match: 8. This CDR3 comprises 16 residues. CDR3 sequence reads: CASSVYRGSANEKLFF. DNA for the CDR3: TGTGCCAGCAGTGTCTACAGGGGGTCGGCTAATGAAAAACTGTTTTTT.

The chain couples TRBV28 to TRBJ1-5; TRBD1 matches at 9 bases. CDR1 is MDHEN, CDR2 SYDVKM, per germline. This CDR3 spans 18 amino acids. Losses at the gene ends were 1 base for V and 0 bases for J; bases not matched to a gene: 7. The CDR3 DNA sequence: TGTGCCAGCAGTTTATCGGGACAGGGACTCTATAGCAATCAGCCCCAGCATTTT. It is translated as CASSLSGQGLYSNQPQHF.

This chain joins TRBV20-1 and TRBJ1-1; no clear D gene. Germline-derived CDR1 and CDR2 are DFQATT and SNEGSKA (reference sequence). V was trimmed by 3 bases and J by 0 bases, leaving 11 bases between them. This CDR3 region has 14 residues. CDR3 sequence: CSARTRSVNTEAFF. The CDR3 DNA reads TGCAGTGCTAGGACAAGGTCGGTGAACACTGAAGCTTTCTTT.

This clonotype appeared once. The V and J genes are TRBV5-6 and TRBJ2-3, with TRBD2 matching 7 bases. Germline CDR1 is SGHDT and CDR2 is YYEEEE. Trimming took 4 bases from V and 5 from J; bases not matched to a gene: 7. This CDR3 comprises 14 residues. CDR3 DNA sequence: TGTGCCAGCAGCGTGGGAGGGAGGGGAGATACGCAGTATTTT. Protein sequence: CASSVGGRGDTQYF. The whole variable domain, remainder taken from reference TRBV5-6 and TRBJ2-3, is DAGVTQSPTHLIKTRGQQVTLRCSPKSGHDTVSWYQQALGQGPQFIFQYYEEEERQRGNFPDRFSGHQFPNYSSELNVNALLLGDSALYLCASSVGGRGDTQYFGPGTRLTVL.

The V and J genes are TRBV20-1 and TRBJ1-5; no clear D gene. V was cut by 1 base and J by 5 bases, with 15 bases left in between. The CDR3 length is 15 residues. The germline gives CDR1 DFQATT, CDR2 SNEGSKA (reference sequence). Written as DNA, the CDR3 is TGCAGTGCTAGAGCGTTTATGGGGAGGGATCAGCCCCAGCATTTT. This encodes CSARAFMGRDQPQHF.

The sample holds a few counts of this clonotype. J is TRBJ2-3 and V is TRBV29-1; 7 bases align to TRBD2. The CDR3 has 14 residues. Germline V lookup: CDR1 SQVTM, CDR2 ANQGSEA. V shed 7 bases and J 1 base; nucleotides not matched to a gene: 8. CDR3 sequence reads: CSAGLAGGTDTQYF. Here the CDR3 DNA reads TGCAGCGCCGGACTTGCGGGGGGCACAGATACGCAGTATTTT.

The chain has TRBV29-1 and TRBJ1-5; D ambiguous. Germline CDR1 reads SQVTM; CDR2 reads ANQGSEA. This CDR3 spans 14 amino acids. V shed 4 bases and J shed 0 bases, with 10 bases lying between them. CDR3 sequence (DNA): TGCAGCGTTGGTTCTGTGGATAGCAATCAGCCCCAGCATTTT. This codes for CSVGSVDSNQPQHF.

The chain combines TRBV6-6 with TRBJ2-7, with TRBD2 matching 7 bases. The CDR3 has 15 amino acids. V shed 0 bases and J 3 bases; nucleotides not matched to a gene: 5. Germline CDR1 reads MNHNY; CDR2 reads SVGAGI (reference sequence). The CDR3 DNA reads TGTGCCAGCAGTTACTCTCCTAGCGGCAGCTACGAGCAGTACTTC. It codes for CASSYSPSGSYEQYF.

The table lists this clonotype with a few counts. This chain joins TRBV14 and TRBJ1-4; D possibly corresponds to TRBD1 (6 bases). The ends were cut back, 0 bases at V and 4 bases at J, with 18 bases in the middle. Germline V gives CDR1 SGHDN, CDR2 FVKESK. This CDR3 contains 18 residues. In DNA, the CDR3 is TGTGCCAGCAGCCAAGATCGAGGGGGAGGTGGTGGTAATGAAAAACTGTTTTTT. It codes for CASSQDRGGGGGNEKLFF.